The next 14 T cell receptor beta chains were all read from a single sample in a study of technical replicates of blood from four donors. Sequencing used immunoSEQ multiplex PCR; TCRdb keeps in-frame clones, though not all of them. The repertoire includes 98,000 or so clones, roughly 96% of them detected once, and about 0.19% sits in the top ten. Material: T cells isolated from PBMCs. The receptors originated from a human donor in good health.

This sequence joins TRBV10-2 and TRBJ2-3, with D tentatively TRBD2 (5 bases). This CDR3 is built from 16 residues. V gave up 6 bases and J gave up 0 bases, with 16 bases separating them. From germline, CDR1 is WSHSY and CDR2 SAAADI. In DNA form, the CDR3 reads TGCGCCAGCAGGCCCTGGAGTGAGGGAAGCACAGATACGCAGTATTTT. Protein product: CASRPWSEGSTDTQYF.

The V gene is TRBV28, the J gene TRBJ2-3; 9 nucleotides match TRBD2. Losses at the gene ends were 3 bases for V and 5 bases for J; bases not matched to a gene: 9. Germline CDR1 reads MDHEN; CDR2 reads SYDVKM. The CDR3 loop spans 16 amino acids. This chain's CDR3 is CASSFRLAGIGDTQYF. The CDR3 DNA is TGTGCCAGCAGTTTTCGGCTAGCGGGAATCGGAGATACGCAGTATTTT.

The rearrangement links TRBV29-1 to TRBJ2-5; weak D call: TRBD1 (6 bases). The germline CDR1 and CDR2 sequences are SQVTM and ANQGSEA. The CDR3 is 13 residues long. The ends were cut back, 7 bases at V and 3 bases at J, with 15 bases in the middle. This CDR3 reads CSATETGKETQYF. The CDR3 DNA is TGCAGCGCCACGGAAACAGGGAAAGAGACCCAGTACTTC.

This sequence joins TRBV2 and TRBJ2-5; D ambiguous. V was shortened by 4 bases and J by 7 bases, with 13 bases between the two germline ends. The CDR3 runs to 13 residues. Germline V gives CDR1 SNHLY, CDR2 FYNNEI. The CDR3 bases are TGTGCCAGCAGTGTTGACTCTCTCGGGACCCAGTACTTC. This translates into CASSVDSLGTQYF.

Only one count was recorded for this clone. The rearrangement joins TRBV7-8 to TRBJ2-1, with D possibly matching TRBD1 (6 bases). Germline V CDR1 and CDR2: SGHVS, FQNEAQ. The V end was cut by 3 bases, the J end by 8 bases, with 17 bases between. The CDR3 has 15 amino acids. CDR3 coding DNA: TGTGCCAGCAGCTTGACAGGATCCCCGGGCCATGAGCAGTTCTTC. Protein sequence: CASSLTGSPGHEQFF.

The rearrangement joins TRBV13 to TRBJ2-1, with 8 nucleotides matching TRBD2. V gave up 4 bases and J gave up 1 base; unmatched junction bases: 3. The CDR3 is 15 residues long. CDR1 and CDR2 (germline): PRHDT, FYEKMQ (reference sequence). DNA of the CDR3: TGTGCCAGCAGCTACAGCGGGAGTTCCTACAATGAGCAGTTCTTC. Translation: CASSYSGSSYNEQFF.

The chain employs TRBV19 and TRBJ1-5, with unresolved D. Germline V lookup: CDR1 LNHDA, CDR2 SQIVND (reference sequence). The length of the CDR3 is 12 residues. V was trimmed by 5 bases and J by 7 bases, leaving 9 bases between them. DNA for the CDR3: TGTGCCAGTAGTTCCCTGGCCCAGCCCCAGCATTTT. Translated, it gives CASSSLAQPQHF.

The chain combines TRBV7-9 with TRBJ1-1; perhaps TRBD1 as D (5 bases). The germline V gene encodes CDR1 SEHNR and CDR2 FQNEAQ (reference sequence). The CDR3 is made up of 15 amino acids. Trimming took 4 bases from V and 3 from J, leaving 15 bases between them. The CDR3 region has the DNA TGTGCCAGCAGCTGGAACCAGGGCTCCCACACTGAAGCTTTCTTT. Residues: CASSWNQGSHTEAFF.

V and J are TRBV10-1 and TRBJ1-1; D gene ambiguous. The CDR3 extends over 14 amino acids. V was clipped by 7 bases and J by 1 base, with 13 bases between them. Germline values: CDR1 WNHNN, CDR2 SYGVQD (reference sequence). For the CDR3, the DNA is TGCGCCAGCAAGCCTCCCGGTGAGAACACTGAAGCTTTCTTT. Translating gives CASKPPGENTEAFF.

The CDR3 loop is CASSLKQGGATNEKLFF. CDR3 nucleotide sequence: TGTGCCAGCAGCTTGAAACAGGGGGGAGCAACTAATGAAAAACTGTTTTTT. The genes are TRBV5-4 and TRBJ1-4; 8 positions agree with TRBD1. From germline, CDR1 is SGHNT and CDR2 YYREEE (reference sequence). Trimming removed 1 base from V and 0 bases from J; junction bases left unmatched: 5. This CDR3 is 17 amino acids long.

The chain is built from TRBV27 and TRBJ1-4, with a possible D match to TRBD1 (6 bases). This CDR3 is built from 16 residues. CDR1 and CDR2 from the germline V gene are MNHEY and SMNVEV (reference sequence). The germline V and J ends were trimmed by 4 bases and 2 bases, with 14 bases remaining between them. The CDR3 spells CASSYRAPPTNEKLFF. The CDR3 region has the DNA TGTGCCAGCAGTTACAGGGCCCCACCGACTAATGAAAAACTGTTTTTT.

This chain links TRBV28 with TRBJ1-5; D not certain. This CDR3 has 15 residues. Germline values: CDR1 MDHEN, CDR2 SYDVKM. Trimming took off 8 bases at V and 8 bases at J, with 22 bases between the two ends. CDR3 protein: CASGPEQSLDEPQHF. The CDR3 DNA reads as TGTGCCAGCGGGCCCGAACAGTCCCTGGATGAGCCCCAGCATTTT.

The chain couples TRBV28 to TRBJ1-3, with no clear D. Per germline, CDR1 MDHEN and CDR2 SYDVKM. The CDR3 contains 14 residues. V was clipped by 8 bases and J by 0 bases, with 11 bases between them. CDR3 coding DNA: TGTGCCAGCGCTAGCATTGGCTCTGGAAACACCATATATTTT. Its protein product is CASASIGSGNTIYF.

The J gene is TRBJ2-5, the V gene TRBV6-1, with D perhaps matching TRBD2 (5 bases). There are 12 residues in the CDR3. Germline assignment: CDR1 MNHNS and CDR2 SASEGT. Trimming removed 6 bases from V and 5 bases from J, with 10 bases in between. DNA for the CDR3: TGTGCCAGCAGGGCGGGCTCGGAGACCCAGTACTTC. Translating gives CASRAGSETQYF.